A selection of T cell receptor beta chains follows, all from one sample in a study of vaccination effects on CD4 cells after COVID-19. Generated by immunoSEQ multiplex PCR, the TCRdb table keeps only in-frame clones and is missing some. The sample lists 50,000 to 75,000 clones; around 80% were seen once. No antigen has been identified for these receptors. The sequencing used CD4+ T cells from PBMCs cultured without peptide, collected before COVID-19 vaccination. The receptors were gathered from a human donor who received a COVID-19 vaccine. Each CDR3 is given with its conserved first and last residue. D genes are given only for firm matches. Clone size is shown for a subset of rows, as once, few, many or a class of expanded clone.

v_call	j_call	d_call	clone_size	cdr3_aa	cdr3_nt
TRBV18	TRBJ2-5	.	.	CASSLWGETQYF	TGTGCCAGCTCACTGTGGGGGGAGACCCAGTACTTC
TRBV25-1	TRBJ1-2	.	.	CASSEPSTFSYTF	TGTGCCAGCAGTGAACCCTCGACCTTTTCCTACACCTTC
TRBV6-4	TRBJ2-2	.	.	CASSPQGGANTGELFF	TGTGCCAGCAGTCCTCAGGGTGGAGCGAACACCGGGGAGCTGTTTTTT
TRBV6-5	TRBJ2-2	TRBD1	.	CASSSDRGHTGELFF	TGTGCCAGCAGTTCGGACAGGGGGCACACCGGGGAGCTGTTTTTT
TRBV6-5	TRBJ1-5	TRBD1	.	CASGRTGDNQPQHF	TGTGCCAGCGGTAGGACAGGGGACAATCAGCCCCAGCATTTT
TRBV9	TRBJ2-3	TRBD2	.	CASSDGLAGGTDTQYF	TGTGCCAGCAGCGACGGACTAGCGGGGGGGACAGATACGCAGTATTTT
TRBV28	TRBJ2-5	.	few	CASSLLGRAKTQYF	TGTGCCAGCAGTTTATTGGGCAGGGCGAAGACCCAGTACTTC
TRBV30	TRBJ2-5	.	.	CAWSGSIGTQYF	TGTGCCTGGAGTGGTTCGATCGGGACCCAGTACTTC
TRBV28	TRBJ1-6	TRBD1	.	CASSTPGTGYNSPLHF	TGTGCCAGCAGTACTCCCGGGACAGGTTATAATTCACCCCTCCACTTT
TRBV3-1/TRBV3-2	TRBJ2-2	.	.	CASSPALSLGGSNTGELFF	TGTGCCAGCAGCCCAGCCCTGTCCCTGGGGGGATCGAACACCGGGGAGCTGTTTTTT
TRBV6-5	TRBJ2-4	.	.	CASSYQGGEPKNIQYF	TGTGCCAGCAGTTACCAAGGAGGGGAGCCCAAAAACATTCAGTACTTC
TRBV28	TRBJ1-1	.	few	CASSFGGTNTEAFF	TGTGCCAGCAGTTTTGGTGGAACGAACACTGAAGCTTTCTTT
TRBV6-5	TRBJ1-6	.	.	CASSYSMRDNSPLHF	TGTGCCAGCAGTTACTCGATGCGTGATAATTCACCCCTCCACTTT
TRBV18	TRBJ1-5	.	.	CASSIADGNQPQHF	TGTGCCAGCTCAATAGCCGATGGCAATCAGCCCCAGCATTTT
TRBV6-2/TRBV6-3	TRBJ2-3	.	.	CASSRQIPRTDTQYF	TGTGCCAGCAGTCGACAGATTCCACGCACAGATACGCAGTATTTT
TRBV4-1	TRBJ1-4	.	few	CASSQFGLREKLFF	TGCGCCAGCAGCCAATTCGGCCTGAGGGAAAAACTGTTTTTT
TRBV24-1	TRBJ1-1	TRBD1	.	CATSDVRQGRTEAFF	TGTGCCACCAGTGATGTAAGACAGGGTCGGACTGAAGCTTTCTTT
TRBV5-1	TRBJ1-3	.	.	CASSLGPQGGGNTIYF	TGCGCCAGCAGCTTGGGACCCCAGGGAGGAGGAAACACCATATATTTT
TRBV30	TRBJ1-5	.	.	CAWSPNAGFQPQHF	TGTGCCTGGAGTCCAAACGCAGGGTTTCAGCCCCAGCATTTT
TRBV18	TRBJ2-6	.	.	CASSPLAVRSGANVLTF	TGTGCCAGCTCACCACTAGCGGTTAGGTCTGGGGCCAACGTCCTGACTTTC
TRBV5-5	TRBJ1-1	.	.	CASSLFINTEAFF	TGTGCCAGCAGCTTGTTCATTAACACTGAAGCTTTCTTT
TRBV20-1	TRBJ1-1	.	.	CSARPNTEAFF	TGCAGTGCTCGGCCGAACACTGAAGCTTTCTTT
TRBV6-4	TRBJ2-2	.	.	CASSDNRTVNTGELFF	TGTGCCAGCAGTGATAACCGGACAGTAAACACCGGGGAGCTGTTTTTT
TRBV19	TRBJ1-1	.	.	CASSIQGNTEAFF	TGTGCCAGTAGTATCCAGGGGAACACTGAAGCTTTCTTT
TRBV19	TRBJ1-4	.	.	CASSINYEKLFF	TGTGCCAGTAGTATAAATTATGAAAAACTGTTTTTT
TRBV11-2	TRBJ2-1	TRBD1	.	CASSLDRGTGRYNEQFF	TGTGCCAGCAGCTTAGATCGGGGGACAGGGCGGTACAATGAGCAGTTCTTC
TRBV6-4	TRBJ1-2	TRBD1	.	CASSDSGRGVYGYTF	TGTGCCAGCAGTGACTCGGGCAGGGGGGTTTATGGCTACACCTTC
TRBV3-1/TRBV3-2	TRBJ1-1	.	.	CASSQGGRMNTEAFF	TGTGCCAGCAGCCAAGGTGGACGGATGAACACTGAAGCTTTCTTT
TRBV2	TRBJ1-2	.	.	CASSEVGLNYGYTF	TGTGCCAGCAGTGAAGTCGGACTCAACTATGGCTACACCTTC
TRBV24-1	TRBJ1-5	.	.	CATSAPGTNQPQHF	TGTGCCACCAGTGCCCCTGGGACCAATCAGCCCCAGCATTTT
TRBV6-5	TRBJ2-5	.	.	CASSSSSDTYQETQYF	TGTGCCAGCAGTTCCTCCTCCGACACCTACCAAGAGACCCAGTACTTC
TRBV28	TRBJ1-2	TRBD1	.	CASSSHLGPSSTGAYGYTF	TGTGCCAGCAGTTCACACCTCGGTCCATCCTCGACAGGGGCGTATGGCTACACCTTC
TRBV5-5	TRBJ1-4	.	.	CASSLIWDPEKLFF	TGTGCCAGCAGCTTGATCTGGGATCCTGAAAAACTGTTTTTT
TRBV10-1	TRBJ1-1	TRBD1	.	CASGQGSGGQAFF	TGCGCCAGCGGACAAGGGTCAGGGGGCCAAGCTTTCTTT
TRBV5-6	TRBJ2-3	.	.	CASSSTDTQYF	TGTGCCAGCAGCTCCACAGATACGCAGTATTTT
TRBV6-5	TRBJ2-3	.	.	CASSYSPGRTDTQYF	TGTGCCAGCAGTTACTCCCCGGGTCGCACAGATACGCAGTATTTT
TRBV5-1	TRBJ2-3	TRBD1	.	CASSLGTGITDTQYF	TGCGCCAGCAGCTTGGGGACAGGGATCACAGATACGCAGTATTTT
TRBV5-4	TRBJ2-1	TRBD2	.	CASSLGSGGERREQFF	TGTGCCAGCAGCTTGGGGTCCGGGGGGGAAAGGAGAGAGCAGTTCTTC
TRBV4-1	TRBJ2-3	TRBD2	.	CASSPPGRGYTDTQYF	TGCGCCAGCAGCCCCCCCGGGCGGGGGTACACAGATACGCAGTATTTT
TRBV6-4	TRBJ1-2	.	.	CASSDGQRGIYGYTF	TGTGCCAGCAGTGACGGGCAACGTGGGATCTATGGCTACACCTTC
TRBV6-5	TRBJ2-3	TRBD2	.	CASGGVSTDTQYF	TGTGCCAGCGGGGGGGTGAGCACAGATACGCAGTATTTT
TRBV19	TRBJ2-3	.	.	CASSTRGAGTDTQYF	TGTGCCAGTAGTACACGGGGGGCTGGCACAGATACGCAGTATTTT
TRBV3-1/TRBV3-2	TRBJ1-2	TRBD1	.	CASSQSGGDSYGYTF	TGTGCCAGCAGCCAATCAGGGGGGGACAGCTATGGCTACACCTTC
TRBV5-1	TRBJ2-1	.	.	CASSDQGPSNNEQFF	TGCGCCAGCAGCGATCAGGGACCGTCTAACAATGAGCAGTTCTTC
TRBV29-1	TRBJ1-1	.	.	CSVVRDGTEAFF	TGCAGCGTTGTAAGGGACGGGACTGAAGCTTTCTTT